These T cell receptor beta chains were read from a single sample in a study of blood T cell repertoires in COVID-19. Assay used: immunoSEQ multiplex PCR; TCRdb lists only in-frame clones, some missing. This sample yields approximately 170,000 clones, of which roughly nine tenths are seen a single time; about a sixth belongs to the top ten. Sequences were obtained from peripheral blood. Receptor source: a man in his 60s with active or convalescent COVID-19. CDR3s include the opening cysteine and the closing phenylalanine or tryptophan. A D gene is named only where the DNA matches it firmly. Size is omitted from some rows. Given values are once, few, many or a class for expanded clones.

J gene,D gene,CDR3 length,V gene,clone size,CDR3 DNA,CDR3 protein
TRBJ2-3,TRBD2,16,TRBV7-6,once,TGTGCCAGCAGCTTGGCAGCGGGGAGTAGTACAGATACGCAGTATTTT,CASSLAAGSSTDTQYF
TRBJ2-1,TRBD2,18,TRBV3-1/TRBV3-2,-,TGTGCCAGCAGCCAAAACAGACCGGGACTAGCGGGTTACAATGAGCAGTTCTTC,CASSQNRPGLAGYNEQFF
TRBJ1-2,-,13,TRBV2,-,TGTGCCAGCTTATTTAGAACTAACTATGGCTACACCTTC,CASLFRTNYGYTF
TRBJ2-7,-,14,TRBV6-6,-,TGTGCCAGCAGTTTAGGAGCGAACTCCTACGAGCAGTACTTC,CASSLGANSYEQYF
TRBJ2-5,TRBD2,17,TRBV5-1,-,TGCGCCAGCAGCTCGGGACTAGCGGGGGGCGGACAGGAGACCCAGTACTTC,CASSSGLAGGGQETQYF
TRBJ1-6,-,15,TRBV9,-,TGTGCCAGCAGCGTAGATCCGGGTCTTAGATCACCCCTCCACTTT,CASSVDPGLRSPLHF
TRBJ2-1,-,16,TRBV15,once,TGTGCCACCAGCAGAGATCTGTCGCAGGGGATAAATGAGCAGTTCTTC,CATSRDLSQGINEQFF
TRBJ1-2,-,13,TRBV11-2,-,TGTGCCAGCAGCTTGACAGGAGTTAGGGGCTACACCTTC,CASSLTGVRGYTF
TRBJ1-3,-,14,TRBV5-4,once,TGTGCCAGCAGCTATCCAGGGGTTGGAAACACCATATATTTT,CASSYPGVGNTIYF
TRBJ2-5,TRBD1,16,TRBV18,once,TGTGCCAGCTCACCACCAGACAGGGGGCGCCGAGAGACCCAGTACTTC,CASSPPDRGRRETQYF
TRBJ2-2,TRBD1,15,TRBV30,-,TGTGCCTGGAGTGTAAGGGGACAGGGCGAGGGGGAGCTGTTTTTT,CAWSVRGQGEGELFF
TRBJ1-4,-,14,TRBV5-1,once,TGCGCCAGCAGCTTGGACAGGGCTAATGAAAAACTGTTTTTT,CASSLDRANEKLFF
TRBJ1-5,-,16,TRBV6-6,-,TGTGCCAGCAGTTACTCTTCAGAACATAGCAATCAGCCCCAGCATTTT,CASSYSSEHSNQPQHF
TRBJ2-3,-,13,TRBV6-4,-,TGTGCCAGCAGTGACTCCGCTACGAATACGCAGTATTTT,CASSDSATNTQYF
TRBJ1-1,TRBD1,14,TRBV6-4,-,TGTGCCAGCACCAAGGACAGGGGTGACACTGAAGCTTTCTTT,CASTKDRGDTEAFF
TRBJ2-7,TRBD2,16,TRBV19,once,TGTGCCAGTAGGACGGCGACTAGCGGGGGGGCCTACGAGCAGTACTTC,CASRTATSGGAYEQYF
TRBJ1-1,-,13,TRBV5-1,-,TGCGCCAGCAGCTTGGAAGGGAGGGCTGAAGCTTTCTTT,CASSLEGRAEAFF
TRBJ1-6,-,14,TRBV6-4,-,TGTGCCAGCAGACAGGACTCCTATAATTCACCCCTCCACTTT,CASRQDSYNSPLHF
TRBJ1-2,-,11,TRBV5-1,-,TGCGCCAGCCACGACCGACTTGGCTACACCTTC,CASHDRLGYTF
TRBJ1-1,-,15,TRBV15,-,TGTGCCACCACGGTGGGCGCGCTTATGAACACTGAAGCTTTCTTT,CATTVGALMNTEAFF
TRBJ2-6,TRBD2,18,TRBV11-3,-,TGTGCCAGCAGCTTATTTAGCGGGGGTAACTCTGGGGCCAACGTCCTGACTTTC,CASSLFSGGNSGANVLTF
TRBJ1-6,TRBD1,12,TRBV2,-,TGTGCCAGCAGTGGGGACAGTTCACCCCTCCACTTT,CASSGDSSPLHF
TRBJ1-3,-,13,TRBV29-1,-,TGCAGCGTTAAAGGCAGGGCTGGAAACACCATATATTTT,CSVKGRAGNTIYF
TRBJ1-2,TRBD1,19,TRBV19,-,TGTGCCAGTAGGCGAGAGTGGTTTCGGACAGGGGGAATTTACTATGGCTACACCTTC,CASRREWFRTGGIYYGYTF
TRBJ1-5,-,12,TRBV6-5,-,TGTGCCAGCAAGCCGGGCAATCAGCCCCAGCATTTT,CASKPGNQPQHF
TRBJ1-5,-,12,TRBV12-3/TRBV12-4,-,TGTGCCAGCAGTCATAGCAATCAGCCCCAGCATTTT,CASSHSNQPQHF
TRBJ2-5,TRBD2,17,TRBV4-1,-,TGCGCCAGCAGCCAAGATTTTCTAGCGGGAGGCCAAGAGACCCAGTACTTC,CASSQDFLAGGQETQYF
TRBJ2-2,TRBD1,17,TRBV27,-,TGTGCCAGCAGCACTCCTCCGGGACAGGGCTGGACCGGGGAGCTGTTTTTT,CASSTPPGQGWTGELFF
TRBJ1-1,-,14,TRBV3-1/TRBV3-2,-,TGTGCCAGCAGCCAAGGTACAGGGAACACTGAAGCTTTCTTT,CASSQGTGNTEAFF
TRBJ2-1,TRBD2,16,TRBV9,-,TGTGCCAGCAGCATTAGCGGGGGTAGCTCCTACAATGAGCAGTTCTTC,CASSISGGSSYNEQFF
TRBJ1-5,-,15,TRBV24-1,-,TGTGCCACCAGTGACTCGACAGAGGGCAATCAGCCCCAGCATTTT,CATSDSTEGNQPQHF
TRBJ1-1,TRBD1,13,TRBV19,-,TGTGCCAGCCCAACAGGGGGCAGCGCTGAAGCTTTCTTT,CASPTGGSAEAFF
TRBJ2-7,TRBD2,14,TRBV5-4,few,TGTGCCAGCAGCATGGCGGGACTAGCGAACGAGCAGTACTTC,CASSMAGLANEQYF
TRBJ1-2,TRBD1,13,TRBV2,once,TGTGCCAGCCGGACCCAGGGGGCGGGGGGCTACACCTTC,CASRTQGAGGYTF
TRBJ2-2,-,12,TRBV11-3,-,TGTGCCAGCAGCCAGAATGGCGGGGAGCTGTTTTTT,CASSQNGGELFF